These 19 T cell receptor beta chains came from one sample sequenced in a study of T cells in narcolepsy. The protocol was immunoSEQ multiplex PCR, while the TCRdb copy is restricted to in-frame clones and leaves out a portion. The repertoire holds approximately 16,000 clones, 55% to 80% seen once, with around 15% in the top ten. The sequenced sample consisted of CD45RA- memory CD8+ T cells from PBMCs. All receptors derive from a human donor with narcolepsy.

This rearrangement joins TRBV7-6 to TRBJ2-3; 9 positions match TRBD2. The CDR3 spans 15 residues. Germline V gives CDR1 SGHVS, CDR2 FNYEAQ. V lost 1 base, J lost 5 bases, and 4 bases stayed unmatched. CDR3 coding DNA: TGTGCCAGCAGCTTAGAGATTAGCGGGAGAGATACGCAGTATTTT. Its translation: CASSLEISGRDTQYF. The whole variable domain, remainder taken from reference TRBV7-6 and TRBJ2-3, is GAGVSQSPRYKVTKRGQDVALRCDPISGHVSLYWYRQALGQGPEFLTYFNYEAQQDKSGLPNDRFSAERPEGSISTLTIQRTEQRDSAMYRCASSLEISGRDTQYFGPGTRLTVL.

This clone is termed medium-sized. The J gene is TRBJ2-7, the V gene TRBV2; 9 bases match TRBD2. The CDR3 loop spans 14 amino acids. CDR1 is SNHLY, CDR2 FYNNEI, per germline. Trimming took 6 bases from V and 0 from J; bases not matched to a gene: 3. The DNA of the CDR3 is TGTGCCAGCAGGTATAGCGGGAGCTCCTACGAGCAGTACTTC. This sequence encodes CASRYSGSSYEQYF.

The V call is TRBV15, the J call TRBJ2-7; D uncertain. The germline gives CDR1 LNHNV, CDR2 YYDKDF (reference sequence). The CDR3 sequence is 14 residues long. V was clipped by 3 bases and J by 5 bases, with 14 bases between them. In DNA, the CDR3 is TGTGCCACCAGCAGCGAAACGACGGGTCACGAGCAGTACTTC. It specifies CATSSETTGHEQYF.

The V call is TRBV6-5, the J call TRBJ1-2; D remains ambiguous. Trimming shortened V by 6 bases and J by 5 bases, and 13 bases separated the two germline ends. CDR1 and CDR2 from the germline V gene are MNHEY and SVGAGI. This CDR3 is 13 amino acids long. In DNA, the CDR3 is TGTGCCAGCAGCCCGCGGGCCCCGTATGGCTACACCTTC. Residues: CASSPRAPYGYTF.

The sample holds one count of this clone. This chain uses TRBV6-6 with TRBJ1-5; 8 bases match TRBD1. With 2 bases clipped from V and 3 bases from J, the junction kept 3 bases outside the gene matches. This CDR3 contains 15 residues. Germline V CDR1 and CDR2: MNHNY, SVGAGI (reference sequence). CDR3 loop: CASSYPGQANQPQHF. For the CDR3, the DNA is TGTGCCAGCAGTTACCCGGGACAGGCCAATCAGCCCCAGCATTTT.

This clone was observed a handful of times. V and J are TRBV27 and TRBJ1-2, with 9 bases matching TRBD1. With 5 bases clipped from V and 2 bases from J, the junction kept 3 bases outside the gene matches. CDR3 size: 14 residues. CDR1 is MNHEY, CDR2 SMNVEV, per germline (reference sequence). The CDR3 coding sequence is TGTGCCAGCAGTATACAGGGGGCAAACTATGGCTACACCTTC. It encodes CASSIQGANYGYTF.

The rearrangement uses TRBV19 and TRBJ2-1; 7 bases align to TRBD2. J was trimmed by 2 bases and V by 7 bases; bases with no gene match: 11. The CDR3 runs 16 residues. Germline V lookup: CDR1 LNHDA, CDR2 SQIVND (reference sequence). The CDR3 is CASTLANGRPYNEQFF. The CDR3, as DNA: TGTGCCAGTACTCTGGCCAACGGGAGGCCCTACAATGAGCAGTTCTTC.

The chain recombines TRBV19 with TRBJ2-7; D might be TRBD1 (5 bases). Germline CDR1 LNHDA, CDR2 SQIVND (reference sequence). This CDR3 has 14 amino acids. V dropped 3 bases and J dropped 3 bases, with 12 bases sitting between them. CDR3 sequence: CASSITGLVYEQYF. CDR3 nucleotide sequence: TGTGCCAGTAGTATCACAGGCCTGGTCTACGAGCAGTACTTC.

This chain connects TRBV27 to TRBJ1-5; D not certain. Trimming shortened V by 5 bases and J by 0 bases, and 5 bases separated the two germline ends. The CDR3 is made up of 13 amino acids. Per the germline V gene, CDR1 is MNHEY and CDR2 is SMNVEV (reference sequence). The CDR3, as DNA: TGTGCCAGCAGTGAAAATAGCAATCAGCCCCAGCATTTT. This gives the protein CASSENSNQPQHF.

This clone occurred a few times. CDR3 DNA sequence: TGTGCCAGCAGCTTCCTGGGGGATAGCACAGATACGCAGTATTTT. Protein product: CASSFLGDSTDTQYF. The V and J genes are TRBV5-8 and TRBJ2-3, with D possibly called TRBD1 or TRBD2 (5 bases each). V was cut by 2 bases and J by 0 bases, with 10 bases left in between. From germline, CDR1 is SGHTS and CDR2 YDEGEE. The CDR3 totals 15 residues.

This clone was seen just once. In the same sample, other DNA sequences code for this CDR3. This rearrangement joins TRBV7-9 to TRBJ1-4; no firm D call. The CDR3 totals 12 residues. Trimming removed 5 bases at V and 8 bases at J, with 9 bases between. CDR1 and CDR2 from the germline V gene are SEHNR and FQNEAQ (reference sequence). CDR3 sequence reads: CASSPLGEKLFF. The DNA for the CDR3 is TGTGCCAGCAGCCCTTTAGGCGAAAAACTGTTTTTT. The entire variable domain, with the rest obtained from reference TRBV7-9 and TRBJ1-4, is as follows: DTGVSQNPRHKITKRGQNVTFRCDPISEHNRLYWYRQTLGQGPEFLTYFQNEAQLEKSRLLSDRFSAERPKGSFSTLEIQRTEQGDSAMYLCASSPLGEKLFFGSGTQLSVL.

The V and J genes are TRBV7-8 and TRBJ2-3; D not resolved. The CDR3 is made up of 15 amino acids. Germline V gives CDR1 SGHVS, CDR2 FQNEAQ. V was clipped by 1 base and J by 2 bases, with 10 bases between them. Written as DNA, the CDR3 is TGTGCCAGCAGCTTAGGGGCGGTTTTCACAGATACGCAGTATTTT. This gives the protein CASSLGAVFTDTQYF.

This chain uses TRBV7-8 with TRBJ2-1; TRBD1 or TRBD2 may be the D gene (6 bases each). The CDR3 is 15 amino acids. Trimming stripped 5 bases from V and 9 bases from J, with 20 bases between. The germline V gene encodes CDR1 SGHVS and CDR2 FQNEAQ. The CDR3 spells CASSPGAGSAFEQFF. CDR3 sequence (DNA): TGTGCCAGCAGCCCGGGGGCAGGGTCGGCATTTGAGCAGTTCTTC.

This clone was observed a single time. The genes are TRBV9 and TRBJ2-6, with D possibly matching TRBD1 (5 bases). The CDR3 contains 16 residues. V lost 0 bases, J lost 0 bases, and 7 bases lay in between. CDR1 and CDR2 (germline): SGDLS, YYNGEE. The chain's CDR3 is CASSVEGDSGANVLTF. In DNA, the CDR3 is TGTGCCAGCAGCGTAGAAGGGGACTCTGGGGCCAACGTCCTGACTTTC.

This sequence joins TRBV7-3 and TRBJ2-7; 7 nucleotides line up with TRBD1. The V segment lost 6 bases and the J segment 0 bases; nucleotides outside the gene matches: 5. Germline CDR1 SGHTA, CDR2 FQGTGA. The CDR3 runs to 14 residues. CDR3 sequence: CASRRQGPSYEQYF. The DNA of the CDR3 is TGTGCCAGCAGGCGACAGGGACCCTCCTACGAGCAGTACTTC. The full variable domain, rest sourced from reference TRBV7-3 and TRBJ2-7, is GAGVSQTPSNKVTEKGKYVELRCDPISGHTALYWYRQSLGQGPEFLIYFQGTGAADDSGLPNDRFFAVRPEGSVSTLKIQRTERGDSAVYLCASRRQGPSYEQYFGPGTRLTVT.

This clone turned up a few times. The chain uses TRBV19 and TRBJ1-1, with a tentative D call TRBD1 (6 bases). The germline V gene has CDR1 LNHDA and CDR2 SQIVND (reference sequence). This CDR3 comprises 13 residues. The V end lost 7 bases, the J end lost 5 bases, and 14 bases lay between the germline ends. CDR3 in DNA: TGTGCCAGTATCCGGGGGGCTCGGACTGAAGCTTTCTTT. It yields the protein CASIRGARTEAFF. The full variable domain, rest sourced from reference TRBV19 and TRBJ1-1, is DGGITQSPKYLFRKEGQNVTLSCEQNLNHDAMYWYRQDPGQGLRLIYYSQIVNDFQKGDIAEGYSVSREKKESFPLTVTSAQKNPTAFYLCASIRGARTEAFFGQGTRLTVV.

The genes are TRBV7-6 and TRBJ2-3; 13 bases line up with TRBD2. The J segment lost 7 bases and the V segment lost 1 base, leaving 14 bases of the junction unmatched. The CDR3 consists of 19 residues. CDR1 is SGHVS and CDR2 is FNYEAQ in the germline V gene. In nucleotides, the CDR3 is TGTGCCAGCAGCTTAGAGTCGGGACTAGCGGGAAGTACAGATTATACGCAGTATTTT. Translation gives CASSLESGLAGSTDYTQYF.

This chain connects TRBV13 to TRBJ2-2, with D maybe TRBD1 (6 bases). Germline V gives CDR1 PRHDT, CDR2 FYEKMQ (reference sequence). The CDR3 totals 16 residues. The ends were cut back, 4 bases at V and 6 bases at J, with 18 bases in the middle. The CDR3: CASSSRDTTTPGELFF. DNA for the CDR3: TGTGCCAGCAGCTCCCGGGACACTACAACCCCCGGGGAGCTGTTTTTT.

This clone has just a few counts. The chain carries TRBV16 and TRBJ2-7; TRBD1 might be the D (6 bases). Germline CDR1 KGHSY, CDR2 FQNENV. The CDR3 consists of 12 residues. V lost 4 bases to trimming and J lost 5 bases, with 9 bases between them. CDR3: CASSPNRDEQYF. CDR3 nucleotides: TGTGCCAGCAGCCCAAACAGGGACGAGCAGTACTTC.